This is a list of T cell receptor beta chains from one sample in a study of T cell changes during pregnancy in multiple sclerosis. Libraries were prepared by immunoSEQ multiplex PCR; TCRdb keeps only in-frame clonotypes and omits some of them. The data contain approximately 31,000 clones, about 92% of them singletons. The source was CD4+ T cells from peripheral blood mononuclear cells, collected in the second trimester of pregnancy. These receptors all come from a female donor with multiple sclerosis, enrolled in a pregnancy study. CDR3s include the opening cysteine and the closing phenylalanine or tryptophan. D genes are given only for firm matches. Clone size is shown for a subset of rows, as once, few, many or a class of expanded clone.

v_gene: TRBV6-5
len: 16
d_gene: NA
abundance: NA
j_gene: TRBJ1-5
CDR3nt: TGTGCCAGCAGTTACTCTGCAGGGCTTAGCAATCAGCCCCAGCATTTT
CDR3aa: CASSYSAGLSNQPQHF

v_gene: TRBV4-1
len: 18
d_gene: TRBD2
abundance: once
j_gene: TRBJ2-4
CDR3nt: TGCGCCAGCAGCCAGCAACTAGCGGGCTTGCTAGCCAAAAACATTCAGTACTTC
CDR3aa: CASSQQLAGLLAKNIQYF

v_gene: TRBV5-1
len: 17
d_gene: NA
abundance: NA
j_gene: TRBJ2-3
CDR3nt: TGCGCCAGCATGAGACGACCGACCGGGACTAGCACAGATACGCAGTATTTT
CDR3aa: CASMRRPTGTSTDTQYF

v_gene: TRBV29-1
len: 16
d_gene: TRBD2
abundance: NA
j_gene: TRBJ2-2
CDR3nt: TGCAGCGTTGCGACTCTGCTAGCGGGAGGCACCGGGGAGCTGTTTTTT
CDR3aa: CSVATLLAGGTGELFF

v_gene: TRBV18
len: 13
d_gene: NA
abundance: once
j_gene: TRBJ1-2
CDR3nt: TGTGCCAGCTCACCACTTCCGGGCTATGGCTACACCTTC
CDR3aa: CASSPLPGYGYTF

v_gene: TRBV7-2
len: 15
d_gene: NA
abundance: NA
j_gene: TRBJ2-5
CDR3nt: TGTGCCAGCAGCTTCGGTCTAGGGAGGCAAGAGACCCAGTACTTC
CDR3aa: CASSFGLGRQETQYF

v_gene: TRBV13
len: 17
d_gene: TRBD1
abundance: NA
j_gene: TRBJ1-1
CDR3nt: TGTGCCAGCAGCTTGGCCACAGGGGGCCGTTCTAACACTGAAGCTTTCTTT
CDR3aa: CASSLATGGRSNTEAFF

v_gene: TRBV5-6
len: 14
d_gene: NA
abundance: NA
j_gene: TRBJ2-7
CDR3nt: TGTGCCAGCAGCTTGTTCGGGGGAAATTACGAGCAGTACTTC
CDR3aa: CASSLFGGNYEQYF

v_gene: TRBV21-1
len: 14
d_gene: NA
abundance: NA
j_gene: TRBJ2-7
CDR3nt: TGTGCCAGCAGCAACCTACAGGGGGTCAACGAGCAGTACTTC
CDR3aa: CASSNLQGVNEQYF

v_gene: TRBV4-2
len: 15
d_gene: NA
abundance: NA
j_gene: TRBJ1-2
CDR3nt: TGTGCCAGCAGCCCTGCGGGTGGGGGGAACTATGGCTACACCTTC
CDR3aa: CASSPAGGGNYGYTF